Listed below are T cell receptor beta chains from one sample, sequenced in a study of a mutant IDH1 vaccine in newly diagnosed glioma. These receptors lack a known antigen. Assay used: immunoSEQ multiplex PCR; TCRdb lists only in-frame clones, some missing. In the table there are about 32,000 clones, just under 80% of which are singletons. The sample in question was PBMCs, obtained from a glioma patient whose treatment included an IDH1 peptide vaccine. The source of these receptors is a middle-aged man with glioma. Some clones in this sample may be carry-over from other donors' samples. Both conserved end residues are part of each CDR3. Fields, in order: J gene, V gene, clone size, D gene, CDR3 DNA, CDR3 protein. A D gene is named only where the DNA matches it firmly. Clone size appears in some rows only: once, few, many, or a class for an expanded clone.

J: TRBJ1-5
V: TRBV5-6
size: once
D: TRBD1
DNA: TGTGCCAGCAGCGCAACAGGGGTGGGTCAGCCCCAGCATTTT
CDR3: CASSATGVGQPQHF

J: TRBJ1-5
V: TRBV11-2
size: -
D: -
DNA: TGTGCCAGCAGTCTCCCGGGGGTCGGCCAGCCCCAGCATTTT
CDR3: CASSLPGVGQPQHF

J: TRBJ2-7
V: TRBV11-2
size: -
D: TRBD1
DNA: TGTGCCAGCTCTTCCGGGACAGGGTCCCACGAGCAGTACTTC
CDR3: CASSSGTGSHEQYF

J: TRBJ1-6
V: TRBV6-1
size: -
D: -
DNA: TGTGCCAGCAGTGAAGCCCTCGGCGGGTTTGATTCACCCCTCCACTTT
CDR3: CASSEALGGFDSPLHF

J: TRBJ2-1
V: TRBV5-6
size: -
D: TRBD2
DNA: TGTGCCAGCAGCTACACTAGCGGGGTTGGGAATGAGCAGTTCTTC
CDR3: CASSYTSGVGNEQFF

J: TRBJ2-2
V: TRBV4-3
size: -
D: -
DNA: TGCGCCAGCAGCCTAGGCGCAGGGGGGACCGGGGAGCTGTTTTTT
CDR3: CASSLGAGGTGELFF

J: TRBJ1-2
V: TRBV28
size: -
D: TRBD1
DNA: TGTGCCAGCAGTTCCCGGGACAGGGGCGGTGGCTACACCTTC
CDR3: CASSSRDRGGGYTF

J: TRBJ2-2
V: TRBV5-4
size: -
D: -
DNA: TGTGCCAGCAGCCTAGATGCGAGAACCGGGGAGCTGTTTTTT
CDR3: CASSLDARTGELFF

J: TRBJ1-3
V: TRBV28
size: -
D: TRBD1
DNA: TGTGCCAGCAGCCCAAACAGGGGCCTAAGCTCTGGAAACACCATATATTTT
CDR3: CASSPNRGLSSGNTIYF

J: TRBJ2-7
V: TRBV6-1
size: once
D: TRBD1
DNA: TGTGCCAGCAGTGAATGGGGACAGGGCGTTTTAGGGTACGAGCAGTACTTC
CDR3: CASSEWGQGVLGYEQYF

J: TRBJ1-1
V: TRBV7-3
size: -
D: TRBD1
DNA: TGTGCCAGCAGCCCCTCCGGAGGACAGGTCGCTGAAGCTTTCTTT
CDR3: CASSPSGGQVAEAFF

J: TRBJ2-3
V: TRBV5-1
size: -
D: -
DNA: TGCGCCAGCAGCTTGGTTTCCAGCACAGATACGCAGTATTTT
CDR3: CASSLVSSTDTQYF